The clone carrying this T cell receptor beta chain has only a few counts. From germline, CDR1 is SGHTA and CDR2 FQGNSA. The length of the CDR3 is 16 residues. With V trimmed by 3 bases and J by 3 bases, 4 bases remained unmatched. This entry comes from a study of T cells after yellow fever vaccination. For the study at large: The fractions with low cell numbers were processed using SMART-Seq v4 Ultra Low Input.

MiXCR, applied by TCRdb to the 5' RACE reads, yields one record per CDR3 protein. The sample has 200,000 to 300,000 distinct CDR3 sequences, about 7% seen once. The J gene is TRBJ2-7, the V gene TRBV7-2; 14 nucleotides align to TRBD2. Sequenced material: CD4+ T cells sorted from PBMCs, taken 15 days after the yellow fever booster vaccination. The TCR sequence derives from a young man who received the YFV17D yellow fever vaccine. The CDR3 is CASSLGLAGAYYEQYF. The DNA for the CDR3 is TGTGCCAGCAGCTTGGGACTAGCGGGAGCGTACTACGAGCAGTACTTC.